The TCR beta chain described here comes from a study of T cell changes during pregnancy in multiple sclerosis. CDR3 size: 14 residues. Trimming pared 4 bases from V and 8 bases from J, leaving 12 bases between. The germline gives CDR1 LNHDA, CDR2 SQIVND (reference sequence). The data were produced by immunoSEQ multiplex PCR, yet TCRdb's version contains in-frame clones alone and is incomplete. The sample holds tens of thousands of clones, 85% to 95% seen once. The input for sequencing was CD4+ T cells from peripheral blood mononuclear cells, taken in the third trimester of pregnancy. The sequence was obtained from a female donor with multiple sclerosis, enrolled in a pregnancy study. The rearrangement uses TRBV19 and TRBJ2-6, with D uncertain. This CDR3 reads CASSNGPRSNVLTF. The CDR3 nucleotides read TGTGCCAGTAGTAACGGCCCTAGGTCCAACGTCCTGACTTTC. Together with reference TRBV19 and TRBJ2-6, the CDR3 gives the full variable domain: DGGITQSPKYLFRKEGQNVTLSCEQNLNHDAMYWYRQDPGQGLRLIYYSQIVNDFQKGDIAEGYSVSREKKESFPLTVTSAQKNPTAFYLCASSNGPRSNVLTFGAGSRLTVL.